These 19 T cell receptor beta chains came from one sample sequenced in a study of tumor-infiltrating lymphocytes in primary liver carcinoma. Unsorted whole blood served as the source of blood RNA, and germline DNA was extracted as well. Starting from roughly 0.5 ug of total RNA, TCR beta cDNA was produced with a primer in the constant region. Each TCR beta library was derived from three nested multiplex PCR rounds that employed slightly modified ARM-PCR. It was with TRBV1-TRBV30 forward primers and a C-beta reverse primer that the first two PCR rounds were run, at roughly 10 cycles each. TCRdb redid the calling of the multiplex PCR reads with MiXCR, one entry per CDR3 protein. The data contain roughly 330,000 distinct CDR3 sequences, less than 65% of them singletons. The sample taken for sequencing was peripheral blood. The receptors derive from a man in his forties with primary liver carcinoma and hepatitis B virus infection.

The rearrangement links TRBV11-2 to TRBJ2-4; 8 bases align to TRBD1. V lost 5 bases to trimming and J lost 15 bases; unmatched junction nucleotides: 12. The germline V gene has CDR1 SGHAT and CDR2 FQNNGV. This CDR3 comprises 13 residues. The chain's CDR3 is CASSATQGALGYF. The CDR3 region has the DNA TGTGCCAGCAGCGCAACTCAGGGGGCGCTGGGGTACTTC.

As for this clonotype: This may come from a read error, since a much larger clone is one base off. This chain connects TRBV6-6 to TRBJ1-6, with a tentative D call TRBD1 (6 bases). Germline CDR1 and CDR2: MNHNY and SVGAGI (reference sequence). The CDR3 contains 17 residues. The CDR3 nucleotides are TGTGCCAGCAGTCACTCCCTAGCCGGGGGCTATGATTCACCCCTCCACTTT. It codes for CASSHSLAGGYDSPLHF.

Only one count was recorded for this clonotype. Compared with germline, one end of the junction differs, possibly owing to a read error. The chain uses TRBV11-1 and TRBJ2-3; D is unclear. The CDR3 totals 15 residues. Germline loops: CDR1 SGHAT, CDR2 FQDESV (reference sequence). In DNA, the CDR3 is TGTGCTAGCAGCTTAGTCGCGAGAGTGACAGATACGCAGTATTTT. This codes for CASSLVARVTDTQYF.

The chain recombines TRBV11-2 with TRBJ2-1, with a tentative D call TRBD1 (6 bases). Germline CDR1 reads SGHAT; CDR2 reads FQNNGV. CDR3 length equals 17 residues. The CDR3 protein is CTNSSTGHTSSYNEQFF. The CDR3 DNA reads TGTACCAACAGCTCGACGGGACATACGAGCTCCTACAATGAGCAGTTCTTC.

As DNA, the CDR3 is TGCGCCAGCCAACGCCAGGGGAACACTGAAGCTTTCTTT. Protein product: CASQRQGNTEAFF. The rearrangement uses TRBV10-2 and TRBJ1-1; tentatively, D is TRBD1 (5 bases). V was shortened by 8 bases and J by 1 base, with 11 bases between the two germline ends. Germline V lookup: CDR1 WSHSY, CDR2 SAAADI. The CDR3 totals 13 residues.

CDR3 amino acids: CASSYSGSETSSYEQYF. In nucleotides, the CDR3 is TGTGCCAGCAGTTACTCGGGCAGCGAGACTTCCTCCTACGAGCAGTACTTC. The J gene is TRBJ2-7, the V gene TRBV6-2 or TRBV6-3, with D hard to call. Trimming shortened V by 0 bases and J by 0 bases, and 15 bases separated the two germline ends. The CDR3 length is 17 residues. The V gene's germline CDR1 is MNHEY and CDR2 SVGEGT.

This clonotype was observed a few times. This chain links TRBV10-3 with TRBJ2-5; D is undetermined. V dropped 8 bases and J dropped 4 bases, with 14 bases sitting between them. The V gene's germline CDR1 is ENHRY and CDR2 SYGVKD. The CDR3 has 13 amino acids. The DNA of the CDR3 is TGTGCCATCCGAACCCCCGGCGGAGAGACCCAGTACTTC. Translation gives CAIRTPGGETQYF.

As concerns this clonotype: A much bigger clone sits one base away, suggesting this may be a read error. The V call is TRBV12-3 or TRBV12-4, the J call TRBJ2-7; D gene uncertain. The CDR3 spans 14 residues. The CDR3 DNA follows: TGTGCCAGCAGTTTCGACGACGGGCGGTACGAGCTGTACTTC. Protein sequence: CASSFDDGRYELYF.

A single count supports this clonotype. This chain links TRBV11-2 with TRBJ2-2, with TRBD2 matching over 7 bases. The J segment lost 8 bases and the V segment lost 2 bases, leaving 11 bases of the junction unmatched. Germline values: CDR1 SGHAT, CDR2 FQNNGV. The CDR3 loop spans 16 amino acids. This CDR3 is CASSLRGVPSTGELFF. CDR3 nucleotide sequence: TGTGCCAGCAGCTTACGGGGGGTGCCGAGCACTGGGGAGCTGTTTTTT.

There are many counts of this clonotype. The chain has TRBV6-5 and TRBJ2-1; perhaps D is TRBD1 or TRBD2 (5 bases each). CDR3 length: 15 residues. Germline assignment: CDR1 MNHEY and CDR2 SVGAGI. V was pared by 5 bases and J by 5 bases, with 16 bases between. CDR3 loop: CASSPEWGSHNEQFF. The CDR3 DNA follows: TGTGCCAGCAGTCCCGAGTGGGGGTCTCACAATGAGCAGTTCTTC.

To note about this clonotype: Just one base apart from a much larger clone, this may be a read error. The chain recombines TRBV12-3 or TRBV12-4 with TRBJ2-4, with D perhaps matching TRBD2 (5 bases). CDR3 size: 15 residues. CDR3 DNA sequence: TGTGCCAGCAGTTACTACCCGCTAGCCAAAATCATTCAGTACTTC. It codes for CASSYYPLAKIIQYF.

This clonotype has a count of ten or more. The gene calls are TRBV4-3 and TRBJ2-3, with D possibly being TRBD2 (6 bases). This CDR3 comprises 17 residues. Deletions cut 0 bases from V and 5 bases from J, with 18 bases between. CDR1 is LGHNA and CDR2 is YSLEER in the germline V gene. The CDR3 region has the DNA TGCGCCAGCAGCCAAGACGAGGGGTCGGGAGACCGAGATACGCAGTATTTT. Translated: CASSQDEGSGDRDTQYF.

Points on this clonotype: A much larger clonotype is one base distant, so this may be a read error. The CDR3 protein is CTSSQGLLDTQYF. The DNA for the CDR3 is TGTACCAGCAGCCAAGGCCTATTGGATACGCAGTATTTT. This chain uses TRBV6-1 with TRBJ2-3; D unclear. The CDR3 is 13 amino acids. Germline V CDR1 and CDR2: MNHNS, SASEGT.

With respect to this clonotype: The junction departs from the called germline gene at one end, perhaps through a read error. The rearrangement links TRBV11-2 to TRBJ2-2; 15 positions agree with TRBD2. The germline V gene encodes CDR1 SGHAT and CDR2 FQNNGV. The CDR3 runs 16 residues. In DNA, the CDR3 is TGTGCTAGCAGCCCAGGACTAGCGGGAGGGGCCGGGGAGCTGTTTTTT. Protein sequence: CASSPGLAGGAGELFF.

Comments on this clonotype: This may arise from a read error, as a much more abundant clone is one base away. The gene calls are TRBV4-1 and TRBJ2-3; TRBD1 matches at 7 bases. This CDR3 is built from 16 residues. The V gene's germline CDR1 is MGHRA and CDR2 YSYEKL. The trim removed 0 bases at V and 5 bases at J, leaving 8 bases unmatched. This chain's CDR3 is CASSQDLYRGKDTQYF. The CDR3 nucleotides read TGCGCCAGCAGCCAAGATCTGTACAGGGGTAAAGATACGCAGTATTTT.

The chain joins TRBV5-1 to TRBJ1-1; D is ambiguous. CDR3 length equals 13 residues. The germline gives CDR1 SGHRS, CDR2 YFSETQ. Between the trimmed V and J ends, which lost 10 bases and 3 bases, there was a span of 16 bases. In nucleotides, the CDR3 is TGCGCCTACAGATCAAGCCCCGACACTGAAGCTTTCTTT. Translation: CAYRSSPDTEAFF.

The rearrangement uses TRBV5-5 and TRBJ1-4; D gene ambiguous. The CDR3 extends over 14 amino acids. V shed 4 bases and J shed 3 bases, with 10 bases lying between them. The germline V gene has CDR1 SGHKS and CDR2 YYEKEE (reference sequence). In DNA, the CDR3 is TGTGCCAGCAGCCAAGGGCCTTCTAATGAAAAACTGTTTTTT. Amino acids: CASSQGPSNEKLFF.

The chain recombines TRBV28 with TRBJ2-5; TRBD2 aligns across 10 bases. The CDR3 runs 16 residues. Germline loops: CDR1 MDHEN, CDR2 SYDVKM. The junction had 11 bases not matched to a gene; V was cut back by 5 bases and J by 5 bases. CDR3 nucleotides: TGTGCCAGCAGTCTTGTCATAGCGGGAGGTTACGAGACCCAGTACTTC. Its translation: CASSLVIAGGYETQYF.

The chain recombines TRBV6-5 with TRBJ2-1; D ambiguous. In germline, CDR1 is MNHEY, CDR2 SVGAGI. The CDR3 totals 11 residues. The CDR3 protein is CAGRYLNEQFF. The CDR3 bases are TGTGCGGGCCGATACCTCAATGAGCAGTTCTTC.